Below, 14 T cell receptor beta chains from the same sample are listed, as sequenced in a study of blood T cell repertoires in COVID-19. Only in-frame clones appear in the TCRdb table, and some are missing; sequencing was by immunoSEQ multiplex PCR. In the table there are around 130,000 clones, approximately 84% of which are singletons. The sequencing input was PBMCs or T cells enriched from blood (not recorded which). The source is a woman aged 18-35 years who had been exposed to COVID-19.

The chain joins TRBV21-1 to TRBJ1-6. TRBV21-1 counts as a pseudogene. CDR3 length: 19 amino acids. The CDR3 protein is CASSFIPTRSPGDNSPLHF. The CDR3 nucleotides are TGTGCCAGCAGCTTTATCCCAACGCGGTCCCCCGGAGATAATTCACCCCTCCACTTT.

The rearrangement links TRBV24-1 to TRBJ2-2, with TRBD2 identical over 11 bases. Germline CDR1 and CDR2: KGHDR and SFDVKD. V gave up 1 base and J gave up 6 bases; unmatched junction bases: 3. The CDR3 loop spans 16 amino acids. This CDR3 is CATSDFTSGRAGELFF. DNA of the CDR3: TGTGCCACCAGTGATTTTACTAGCGGGAGAGCCGGGGAGCTGTTTTTT.

The rearrangement joins TRBV6-6 to TRBJ2-7; perhaps TRBD1 as D (5 bases). The V gene lost 5 bases and the J gene lost 8 bases, with 16 bases spanning the gap. Looked up from germline, CDR1 is MNHNY and CDR2 is SVGAGI (reference sequence). The CDR3 consists of 13 residues. Here the CDR3 DNA reads TGTGCCAGCAGTCCGGACGAAAGGGGTCAGCAGTACTTC. This translates into CASSPDERGQQYF.

This clone was seen only a few times. CDR3: CASRQGLNYYGYTF. The CDR3 bases are TGTGCCAGCAGGCAGGGATTGAATTACTATGGCTACACCTTC. This chain connects TRBV28 to TRBJ1-2; D is possibly TRBD1 (5 bases). The CDR3 sequence is 14 residues long. V was pared by 6 bases and J by 3 bases, with 14 bases between. Looked up from germline, CDR1 is MDHEN and CDR2 is SYDVKM.

This chain connects TRBV28 to TRBJ1-2; perhaps TRBD1 as D (6 bases). Looked up from germline, CDR1 is MDHEN and CDR2 is SYDVKM. CDR3 size: 17 residues. The V end was cut by 8 bases, the J end by 5 bases, with 27 bases between. CDR3 nucleotides: TGTGCCAGCTACAAGGGGCGGGGGGCGAATCGATTTTATGGCTACACCTTC. It encodes CASYKGRGANRFYGYTF.

The table lists this clone with a few counts. The V and J genes are TRBV18 and TRBJ1-6; TRBD1 matches at 7 bases. This CDR3 spans 13 amino acids. Germline CDR1 and CDR2: KGHSH and LQKENI. After removal of 5 bases from V and 7 bases from J, the junction contained 2 bases not matched to a gene. The CDR3, as DNA: TGTGCCAGCTCATCGGGACAGAATTCACCCCTCCACTTT. This gives the protein CASSSGQNSPLHF.

This clone was detected only once. The rearrangement links TRBV6-5 to TRBJ1-4; 11 positions agree with TRBD1. The germline gives CDR1 MNHEY, CDR2 SVGAGI. V was clipped by 5 bases and J by 7 bases; unmatched bases: 3. The CDR3 length is 14 residues. CDR3: CASSRDRGSEKLFF. The DNA for the CDR3 is TGTGCCAGCAGTCGGGACAGGGGGAGTGAAAAACTGTTTTTT.

This clone was detected only once. The rearrangement links TRBV21-1 to TRBJ2-7; TRBD2 is taken as the D call from the table, unchecked against the DNA. TRBV21-1 is marked as a pseudogene. The CDR3 runs 22 residues. CDR3 region: CASRYRGRTSGSLSWSSYEQYF. In nucleotides, the CDR3 is TGTGCCAGCAGATATCGAGGTCGGACTAGCGGGAGCCTATCTTGGAGCTCCTACGAGCAGTACTTC.

This chain uses TRBV7-3 with TRBJ1-2; the match to TRBD1 covers 9 bases. Per the germline V gene, CDR1 is SGHTA and CDR2 is FQGTGA. This CDR3 is 13 amino acids long. Trimming cost V 4 bases and J 7 bases; bases outside gene matches: 4. The CDR3 reads CASSSGQGIGYTF. The CDR3 coding sequence is TGTGCCAGCAGCTCGGGACAGGGAATTGGCTACACCTTC.

The chain couples TRBV7-8 to TRBJ1-1; 9 nucleotides agree with TRBD1. Losses at the gene ends were 6 bases for V and 0 bases for J; bases not matched to a gene: 8. The CDR3 runs 16 residues. The germline V gene has CDR1 SGHVS and CDR2 FQNEAQ. This chain's CDR3 is CASSLTGGQMNTEAFF. CDR3 in DNA: TGTGCCAGCAGTTTAACAGGGGGCCAAATGAACACTGAAGCTTTCTTT.

The rearrangement links TRBV5-4 to TRBJ1-6; D is unclear. Per the germline V gene, CDR1 is SGHNT and CDR2 is YYREEE (reference sequence). The V end was cut by 0 bases, the J end by 5 bases, with 6 bases between. The CDR3 runs to 14 residues. CDR3 region: CASSLDRDNSPLHF. DNA of the CDR3: TGTGCCAGCAGCTTGGACAGAGATAATTCACCCCTCCACTTT. The complete variable domain, with remaining parts taken from reference TRBV5-4 and TRBJ1-6, reads ETGVTQSPTHLIKTRGQQVTLRCSSQSGHNTVSWYQQALGQGPQFIFQYYREEENGRGNFPPRFSGLQFPNYSSELNVNALELDDSALYLCASSLDRDNSPLHFGNGTRLTVT.

This chain uses TRBV7-9 with TRBJ2-1, with D perhaps matching TRBD2 (6 bases). Germline V lookup: CDR1 SEHNR, CDR2 FQNEAQ (reference sequence). The CDR3 is 13 amino acids. V was cut by 4 bases and J by 10 bases, with 14 bases left in between. CDR3 residues: CASSSSSGYEQFF. The DNA for the CDR3 is TGTGCCAGCAGCTCCAGTAGCGGTTACGAGCAGTTCTTC. Looking up the rest from reference TRBV7-9 and TRBJ2-1 gives the full variable domain: DTGVSQNPRHKITKRGQNVTFRCDPISEHNRLYWYRQTLGQGPEFLTYFQNEAQLEKSRLLSDRFSAERPKGSFSTLEIQRTEQGDSAMYLCASSSSSGYEQFFGPGTRLTVL.

The chain combines TRBV28 with TRBJ1-5, with D maybe TRBD1 (6 bases). The CDR3 contains 14 residues. Per germline, CDR1 MDHEN and CDR2 SYDVKM. Trimming left V 4 bases short and J 1 base short, with 8 bases between. The CDR3 DNA sequence: TGTGCCAGCAGTTCCAGGGGAAGCAATCAGCCCCAGCATTTT. Translation: CASSSRGSNQPQHF.

The chain uses TRBV3-1 (or the pseudogene TRBV3-2) and TRBJ1-6; D remains unclear. The V gene's germline CDR1 is LGHDT and CDR2 YNNKEL (reference sequence). The CDR3 has 13 residues. Trimming took 5 bases from V and 14 from J, leaving 16 bases between them. CDR3 DNA sequence: TGTGCCAGCAGCGTCCGATACGGGTGGGCCCTCCACTTT. Protein: CASSVRYGWALHF.